This T cell receptor (beta chain) was identified during a study of blood T cell repertoires in COVID-19. Looking at the study overall: There were acute and convalescent COVID-19 samples, and they came from the United States, Italy and Spain. In each case, the material was cDNA or gDNA derived from T cells, B-cell-depleted T cells, or PBMCs.

Germline CDR1 reads MNHEY; CDR2 reads SMNVEV (reference sequence). The length of the CDR3 is 13 residues. The V end was cut by 6 bases, the J end by 4 bases, with 12 bases between. This clone has only one observation. Original data processing: Reference gene primer amplification in the assay estimated nucleated cell counts. TCRdb keeps only in-frame clones here, not all; method: immunoSEQ multiplex PCR. V and J calls and clone size are given by that table; D and trimming were obtained from the DNA. This repertoire shows 250,000 to 350,000 clones, around 91% found once; its top ten account for under 15%.

The receptor comes from a woman aged 55-70 years with acute or convalescent COVID-19. What was sequenced was peripheral blood. The J gene is TRBJ1-1, the V gene TRBV27; D might be TRBD1 (6 bases). CDR3 loop: CASRYRAGTEAFF. The CDR3 DNA follows: TGTGCCAGCAGGTACAGGGCTGGCACTGAAGCTTTCTTT.